These T cell receptor beta chains were read from a single sample in a study of T-cell memory formation after mild COVID-19. TCRdb re-derived calls from the 5' RACE reads in MiXCR, one entry per CDR3 protein. The sample yields 300,000 to 400,000 distinct CDR3 sequences, 25% to 30% seen once. The specimen sequenced was PBMCs or a T cell subset sorted from them (not recorded which). The receptors originated from an adult woman who had mild COVID-19 (a few samples of this study predate the infection). Cell type and time point are not known. The CDR3 runs from the conserved cysteine through the conserved F or W. Fields, in order: V gene, J gene, clone size, D gene, CDR3 protein, CDR3 DNA. A D gene is named only where the DNA matches it firmly. Size values are once, few and many counts, or a class for expanded clones, and some rows have none.

V: TRBV15; J: TRBJ1-4; size: NA; D: NA; CDR3: CATSRDLGNEKLFF; DNA: TGTGCCACCAGCAGAGATTTGGGGAATGAAAAACTGTTTTTT
V: TRBV6-5; J: TRBJ1-1; size: NA; D: TRBD1; CDR3: CASSKTGTGKNTEAFF; DNA: TGTGCCAGCAGTAAAACCGGGACAGGGAAGAACACTGAAGCTTTCTTT
V: TRBV7-8; J: TRBJ1-4; size: NA; D: NA; CDR3: CASSPVGVNEKLFF; DNA: TGTGCCAGCAGCCCGGTCGGGGTTAATGAAAAACTGTTTTTT
V: TRBV5-1; J: TRBJ2-1; size: NA; D: TRBD1; CDR3: CASSLGTGEVNEQFF; DNA: TGCGCCAGCAGCTTAGGGACAGGGGAGGTCAATGAGCAGTTCTTC
V: TRBV7-9; J: TRBJ1-2; size: NA; D: NA; CDR3: CASSLPDRNYGYTF; DNA: TGTGCCAGCAGCCTCCCCGACAGGAACTATGGCTACACCTTC
V: TRBV10-3; J: TRBJ1-1; size: few; D: NA; CDR3: CAISAGVNTEAFF; DNA: TGTGCCATCAGTGCAGGAGTGAACACTGAAGCTTTCTTT
V: TRBV29-1; J: TRBJ2-5; size: NA; D: NA; CDR3: CSVAARWSLRRETQYF; DNA: TGCAGCGTTGCTGCCCGGTGGTCACTCCGGCGGGAGACCCAGTACTTC
V: TRBV7-2; J: TRBJ2-1; size: few; D: NA; CDR3: CASSLSSGLGYNEQFF; DNA: TGTGCCAGCAGCTTATCTTCCGGGCTGGGGTACAATGAGCAGTTCTTC
V: TRBV18; J: TRBJ2-5; size: NA; D: TRBD2; CDR3: CASSSKAGGETQYF; DNA: TGTGCCAGCTCATCTAAAGCGGGGGGAGAGACCCAGTACTTC
V: TRBV7-6; J: TRBJ2-2; size: few; D: NA; CDR3: CASSSGVWGNTGELFF; DNA: TGTGCCAGCAGCTCGGGGGTTTGGGGGAACACCGGGGAGCTGTTTTTT
V: TRBV4-1; J: TRBJ2-1; size: NA; D: NA; CDR3: CASSQDRGSKQFF; DNA: TGCGCCAGCAGCCAAGATCGTGGCTCAAAGCAGTTCTTC
V: TRBV12-3/TRBV12-4; J: TRBJ2-3; size: few; D: NA; CDR3: CASSLGAGPPADTQYF; DNA: TGTGCCAGCAGTTTAGGGGCGGGACCCCCCGCAGATACGCAGTATTTT
V: TRBV7-2; J: TRBJ1-1; size: few; D: NA; CDR3: CASSRSGTEAFF; DNA: TGTGCCAGCAGCCGTAGCGGGACTGAAGCTTTCTTT
V: TRBV11-1; J: TRBJ2-5; size: NA; D: TRBD1; CDR3: CASSPDRGLRETQYF; DNA: TGTGCCAGCAGCCCGGACAGGGGTCTTAGAGAGACCCAGTACTTC
V: TRBV24-1; J: TRBJ2-5; size: NA; D: TRBD1; CDR3: CATSDPLSGQESQETQYF; DNA: TGTGCCACCAGTGATCCTCTATCGGGACAGGAGTCACAAGAGACCCAGTACTTC
V: TRBV29-1; J: TRBJ2-3; size: few; D: TRBD2; CDR3: CSVGAVSGSGTDTQYF; DNA: TGCAGCGTTGGGGCGGTTAGCGGGAGCGGGACAGATACGCAGTATTTT
V: TRBV5-6; J: TRBJ1-2; size: few; D: NA; CDR3: CASSFNRRNYGYTF; DNA: TGTGCCAGCAGCTTCAACCGGCGGAACTATGGCTACACCTTC
V: TRBV27; J: TRBJ2-2; size: few; D: TRBD2; CDR3: CASSFQRGRTGELFF; DNA: TGTGCCAGCAGTTTCCAGCGGGGGCGGACCGGGGAGCTGTTTTTT
V: TRBV30; J: TRBJ1-1; size: few; D: NA; CDR3: CAWRSVREGTEAFF; DNA: TGTGCCTGGAGGTCGGTCAGGGAGGGGACTGAAGCTTTCTTT
V: TRBV12-3/TRBV12-4; J: TRBJ1-1; size: NA; D: TRBD1; CDR3: CASSLRGQGAEAFF; DNA: TGTGCCAGCAGTTTAAGGGGACAGGGCGCTGAAGCTTTCTTT
V: TRBV11-2; J: TRBJ2-3; size: few; D: NA; CDR3: CASTPTQLDTQYF; DNA: TGTGCCAGCACCCCGACCCAGCTAGATACGCAGTATTTT
V: TRBV5-1; J: TRBJ1-2; size: NA; D: NA; CDR3: CASSFGSRDSGGYTF; DNA: TGCGCCAGCAGCTTTGGCAGCAGGGATTCGGGGGGCTACACCTTC
V: TRBV20-1; J: TRBJ2-1; size: NA; D: NA; CDR3: CSARVSGPEQFF; DNA: TGCAGTGCTAGAGTTAGCGGTCCTGAGCAGTTCTTC
V: TRBV20-1; J: TRBJ1-2; size: NA; D: NA; CDR3: CSALPGTTNEYGYTF; DNA: TGCAGTGCCCTCCCCGGGACAACTAACGAGTATGGCTACACCTTC
V: TRBV7-6; J: TRBJ2-3; size: once; D: NA; CDR3: CASSGRDSITDTQYF; DNA: TGTGCCAGCAGCGGACGGGACTCCATCACAGATACGCAGTATTTT
V: TRBV18; J: TRBJ2-1; size: NA; D: TRBD1; CDR3: CASSPGTGEYNEQFF; DNA: TGTGCCAGCTCACCAGGTACAGGGGAATACAATGAGCAGTTCTTC
V: TRBV10-3; J: TRBJ1-2; size: NA; D: TRBD1; CDR3: CAISESNRGHGYTF; DNA: TGTGCCATCAGTGAGTCGAACAGGGGACATGGCTACACCTTC
V: TRBV3-1; J: TRBJ2-5; size: NA; D: TRBD1; CDR3: CASSLNPRGTRETQYF; DNA: TGTGCCAGCAGCCTTAACCCCAGGGGGACGCGGGAGACCCAGTACTTC
V: TRBV7-2; J: TRBJ2-7; size: NA; D: NA; CDR3: CASSNRDTPYEQYF; DNA: TGTGCCAGCAGCAACCGGGACACTCCCTACGAGCAGTACTTC
V: TRBV5-1; J: TRBJ2-1; size: few; D: TRBD2; CDR3: CASSPSGSSNEQFF; DNA: TGCGCCAGCAGTCCGAGCGGGAGTAGCAATGAGCAGTTCTTC
V: TRBV20-1; J: TRBJ2-2; size: few; D: TRBD2; CDR3: CSARGQRGGPTGELFF; DNA: TGCAGTGCTAGAGGCCAACGCGGGGGTCCCACCGGGGAGCTGTTTTTT
V: TRBV7-8; J: TRBJ2-1; size: few; D: NA; CDR3: CASTSRRRGSPNEQFF; DNA: TGTGCCAGCACCTCGAGGCGGAGGGGGTCCCCCAATGAGCAGTTCTTC
V: TRBV12-3/TRBV12-4; J: TRBJ1-4; size: NA; D: NA; CDR3: CASSLGVARQKLFF; DNA: TGTGCCAGCAGTTTAGGGGTGGCACGGCAGAAACTGTTTTTT
V: TRBV7-9; J: TRBJ1-1; size: few; D: TRBD1; CDR3: CASSLGDSSNTEAFF; DNA: TGTGCCAGCAGCTTAGGGGACAGCTCGAACACTGAAGCTTTCTTT
V: TRBV27; J: TRBJ1-1; size: NA; D: NA; CDR3: CASPLGTGKSTEAFF; DNA: TGTGCCAGCCCTCTCGGTACAGGGAAGAGCACTGAAGCTTTCTTT
V: TRBV5-1; J: TRBJ2-1; size: NA; D: TRBD2; CDR3: CASSAYPRWGGSYNEQFF; DNA: TGCGCCAGCAGCGCTTACCCGAGGTGGGGGGGCTCCTACAATGAGCAGTTCTTC
V: TRBV3-1; J: TRBJ1-5; size: few; D: NA; CDR3: CASSQARDQPQHF; DNA: TGTGCCAGCAGCCAGGCCCGAGATCAGCCCCAGCATTTT
V: TRBV5-1; J: TRBJ2-2; size: NA; D: NA; CDR3: CASSLGDAPNTGELFF; DNA: TGCGCCAGCAGCTTGGGGGACGCTCCGAACACCGGGGAGCTGTTTTTT
V: TRBV4-3; J: TRBJ2-3; size: NA; D: TRBD1; CDR3: CASSQEDREDTQYF; DNA: TGCGCCAGCAGCCAAGAAGACAGGGAAGATACGCAGTATTTT
V: TRBV20-1; J: TRBJ2-2; size: NA; D: NA; CDR3: CSARGGWTGELFF; DNA: TGCAGTGCTAGAGGGGGCTGGACCGGGGAGCTGTTTTTT
V: TRBV5-1; J: TRBJ1-4; size: NA; D: NA; CDR3: CASSLAGSTNEKLFF; DNA: TGCGCCAGCAGCTTGGCAGGGAGTACTAATGAAAAACTGTTTTTT
V: TRBV9; J: TRBJ2-5; size: NA; D: NA; CDR3: CASSFLGHRWETQYF; DNA: TGTGCCAGCAGCTTCTTGGGCCATAGGTGGGAGACCCAGTACTTC
V: TRBV5-1; J: TRBJ2-7; size: NA; D: TRBD2; CDR3: CASSSAGTSGSYEQYF; DNA: TGCGCCAGCAGCTCTGCCGGGACTAGCGGCTCCTACGAGCAGTACTTC
V: TRBV28; J: TRBJ2-4; size: few; D: NA; CDR3: CASTSRGGKNIQYF; DNA: TGTGCCAGCACCTCTAGGGGGGGTAAAAACATTCAGTACTTC
V: TRBV10-2; J: TRBJ1-6; size: few; D: NA; CDR3: CASSERQASSPLHF; DNA: TGCGCCAGCAGTGAAAGGCAGGCCAGTTCACCCCTCCACTTT
V: TRBV18; J: TRBJ2-7; size: NA; D: TRBD2; CDR3: CASSPGVAGADEQYF; DNA: TGTGCCAGCTCACCAGGGGTAGCGGGAGCAGACGAGCAGTACTTC
V: TRBV12-3/TRBV12-4; J: TRBJ2-3; size: few; D: NA; CDR3: CASRHDENTDTQYF; DNA: TGTGCCAGCAGACATGACGAGAACACAGATACGCAGTATTTT
V: TRBV7-8; J: TRBJ1-5; size: NA; D: TRBD1; CDR3: CASSTSRGPFPQPQHF; DNA: TGTGCCAGCAGCACTTCGAGGGGGCCCTTCCCTCAGCCCCAGCATTTT
V: TRBV4-3; J: TRBJ1-2; size: NA; D: NA; CDR3: CASSQDFAGQYGYTF; DNA: TGCGCCAGCAGCCAAGATTTTGCAGGCCAGTATGGCTACACCTTC
V: TRBV24-1; J: TRBJ2-7; size: NA; D: NA; CDR3: CATSSVGQQYF; DNA: TGTGCCACCTCCTCAGTCGGCCAGCAGTACTTC
V: TRBV7-2; J: TRBJ1-6; size: NA; D: NA; CDR3: CASSFRLKQGFGSPLHF; DNA: TGTGCCAGCAGCTTTCGTCTAAAACAGGGATTTGGTTCACCCCTCCACTTT
V: TRBV24-1; J: TRBJ1-5; size: NA; D: TRBD1; CDR3: CATSGQGGYQPQHF; DNA: TGTGCCACCAGCGGACAGGGAGGCTATCAGCCCCAGCATTTT
V: TRBV4-1; J: TRBJ2-3; size: few; D: TRBD2; CDR3: CASSQEREGTDTQYF; DNA: TGCGCCAGCAGCCAAGAGCGGGAGGGCACAGATACGCAGTATTTT
V: TRBV5-4; J: TRBJ2-3; size: few; D: NA; CDR3: CASSLAGTHTDTQYF; DNA: TGTGCCAGCAGCTTGGCGGGGACACACACAGATACGCAGTATTTT
V: TRBV20-1; J: TRBJ1-2; size: NA; D: NA; CDR3: CSARDSSAGAFRDYGYTF; DNA: TGCAGTGCTAGAGATTCGTCGGCAGGGGCTTTCCGGGACTATGGCTACACCTTC
V: TRBV20-1; J: TRBJ1-1; size: NA; D: TRBD1; CDR3: CSARDPDRANTEAFF; DNA: TGCAGTGCTAGAGATCCGGACAGGGCGAACACTGAAGCTTTCTTT
V: TRBV3-1; J: TRBJ2-1; size: NA; D: NA; CDR3: CASSQVLRRGQDEQFF; DNA: TGTGCCAGCAGCCAAGTACTAAGGAGGGGGCAGGATGAGCAGTTCTTC
V: TRBV27; J: TRBJ2-6; size: few; D: NA; CDR3: CASSLSHRNEGQGANVLTF; DNA: TGTGCCAGCAGTTTATCGCATCGGAATGAGGGGCAAGGGGCCAACGTCCTGACTTTC
V: TRBV5-1; J: TRBJ1-2; size: NA; D: TRBD1; CDR3: CASSYSTGASYGYTF; DNA: TGCGCCAGCAGTTATTCGACAGGGGCGAGCTATGGCTACACCTTC
V: TRBV6-6; J: TRBJ2-1; size: NA; D: NA; CDR3: CASSPDPRGEEFF; DNA: TGTGCCAGCAGTCCGGACCCCAGAGGGGAGGAGTTCTTC